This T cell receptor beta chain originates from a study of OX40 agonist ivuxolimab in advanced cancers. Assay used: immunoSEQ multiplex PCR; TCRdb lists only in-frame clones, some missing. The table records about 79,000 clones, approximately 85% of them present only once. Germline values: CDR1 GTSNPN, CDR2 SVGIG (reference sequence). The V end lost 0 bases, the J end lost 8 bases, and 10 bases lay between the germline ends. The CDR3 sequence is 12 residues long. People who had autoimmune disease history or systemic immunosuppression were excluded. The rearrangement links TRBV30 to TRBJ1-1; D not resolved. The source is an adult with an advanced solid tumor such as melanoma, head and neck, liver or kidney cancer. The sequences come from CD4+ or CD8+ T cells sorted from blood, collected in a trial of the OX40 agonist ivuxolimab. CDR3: CAWSVLGLEAFF. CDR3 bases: TGTGCCTGGAGTGTACTGGGATTGGAAGCTTTCTTT.